The 3 T cell receptor beta chains below come from one sample, sequenced in a study of cytomegalovirus exposure and HLA in healthy donors. The PCR made use of 60 Vbeta and 13 Jbeta primers. The table came from immunoSEQ multiplex PCR; TCRdb's copy has only in-frame clones and leaves some out. In the table there are more than 90,000 clones, about four fifths of which are singletons. What was sequenced was PBMCs. Source of these receptors: a human donor in good health.

In this sample, this clone is medium-sized. The chain has TRBV7-9 and TRBJ2-7; 10 bases align to TRBD1. Trimming removed 8 bases from V and 9 bases from J; junction bases left unmatched: 16. CDR1 SEHNR and CDR2 FQNEAQ come from the germline V gene (reference sequence). CDR3 length: 15 residues. The CDR3 nucleotides are TGTGCCAGCTCCAGCCCAAAAAGCCGGGACAGGGGGCAGTACTTC. It yields the protein CASSSPKSRDRGQYF. The complete variable domain, with remaining parts taken from reference TRBV7-9 and TRBJ2-7, reads DTGVSQNPRHKITKRGQNVTFRCDPISEHNRLYWYRQTLGQGPEFLTYFQNEAQLEKSRLLSDRFSAERPKGSFSTLEIQRTEQGDSAMYLCASSSPKSRDRGQYFGPGTRLTVT.

This clone appeared a single time. J is TRBJ2-2 and V is TRBV7-2; no reliable D call. V lost 5 bases to trimming and J lost 7 bases, with 14 bases between them. The germline gives CDR1 SGHTA, CDR2 FQGNSA. CDR3 length: 14 amino acids. CDR3 DNA sequence: TGTGCCAGCAGCCTAGGTCGGGTTGGCGGGGAGCTGTTTTTT. It specifies CASSLGRVGGELFF.

V is TRBV12-5 and J is TRBJ2-5; D is perhaps TRBD1 (5 bases). Trimming cost V 8 bases and J 5 bases, with 18 bases left between them. CDR3 size: 14 residues. Germline CDR1 reads LGHNT; CDR2 reads FRNRAP. The CDR3 region is CASRGLTGRETQYF. The DNA of the CDR3 is TGTGCTAGTAGGGGCCTGACTGGAAGGGAGACCCAGTACTTC.